The source of this TCR beta chain is a study of T cells in Graves' hyperthyroidism and ophthalmopathy. Exclusions: uncontrolled infection, other autoimmune disease, pregnancy, lactation. Diagnoses rested on clinical symptoms, serum thyroxine and TRAb, thyroid ultrasound and orbital computed tomography. The germline V gene encodes CDR1 DFQATT and CDR2 SNEGSKA (reference sequence). The CDR3 is 12 amino acids. The ends lost 7 bases at V and 3 bases at J; junction bases unmatched: 5. The TCR beta CDR3 regions underwent amplification using RNA transcripts as the source. TCR CDR3 regions were first amplified by RT-PCR with HTBI primers. TCRdb processed the multiplex PCR reads anew with MiXCR; each CDR3 protein has one entry. Of roughly 510,000 distinct CDR3 sequences detected, 35% to 50% appear once; the ten largest clones hold approximately 44%. This clonotype was seen many times.

V usage is TRBV20-1 and J usage is TRBJ1-1; 7 bases are a match to TRBD1. This sequence originates from an adult woman with Graves' disease, either hyperthyroidism or ophthalmopathy (not recorded which). The specimen sequenced was peripheral blood or thyroid tissue (not recorded which). CDR3 loop: CSVTGVYTEAFF. CDR3 in DNA: TGCAGTGTCACAGGGGTTTACACTGAAGCTTTCTTT.